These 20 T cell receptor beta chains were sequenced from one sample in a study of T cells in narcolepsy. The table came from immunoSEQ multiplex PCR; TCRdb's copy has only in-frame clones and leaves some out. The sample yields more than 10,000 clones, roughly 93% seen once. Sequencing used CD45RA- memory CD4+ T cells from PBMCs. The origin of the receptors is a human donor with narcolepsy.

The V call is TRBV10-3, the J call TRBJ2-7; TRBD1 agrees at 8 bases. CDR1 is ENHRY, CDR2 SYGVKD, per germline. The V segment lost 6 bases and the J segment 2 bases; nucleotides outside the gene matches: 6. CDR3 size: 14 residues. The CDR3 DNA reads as TGTGCCATCAGAACCCCAGGGGGCACCTACGAGCAGTACTTC. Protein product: CAIRTPGGTYEQYF.

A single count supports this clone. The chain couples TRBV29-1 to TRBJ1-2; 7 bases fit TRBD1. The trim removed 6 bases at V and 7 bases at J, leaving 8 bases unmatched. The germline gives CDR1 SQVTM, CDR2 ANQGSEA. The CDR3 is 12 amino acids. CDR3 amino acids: CSVHRGLTGYTF. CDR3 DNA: TGCAGCGTCCACAGGGGCCTAACTGGCTACACCTTC.

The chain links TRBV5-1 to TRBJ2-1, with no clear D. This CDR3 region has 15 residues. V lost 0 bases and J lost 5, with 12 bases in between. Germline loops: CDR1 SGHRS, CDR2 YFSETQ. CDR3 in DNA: TGCGCCAGCAGCTTGGACGGAAACCTCCACAATGAGCAGTTCTTC. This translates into CASSLDGNLHNEQFF.

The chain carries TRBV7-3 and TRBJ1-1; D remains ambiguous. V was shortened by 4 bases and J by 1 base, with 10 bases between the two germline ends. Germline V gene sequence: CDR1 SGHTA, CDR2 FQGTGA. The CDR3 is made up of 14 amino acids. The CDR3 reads CASSSNVGNTEAFF. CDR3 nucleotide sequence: TGTGCCAGCAGCTCTAACGTGGGGAACACTGAAGCTTTCTTT.

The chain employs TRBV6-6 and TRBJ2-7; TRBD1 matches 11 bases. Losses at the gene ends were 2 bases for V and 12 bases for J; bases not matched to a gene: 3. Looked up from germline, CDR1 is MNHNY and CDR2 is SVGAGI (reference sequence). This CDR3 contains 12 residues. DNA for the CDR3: TGTGCCAGCAGTTACAGCGGGACAGGGGGGTACTTC. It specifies CASSYSGTGGYF.

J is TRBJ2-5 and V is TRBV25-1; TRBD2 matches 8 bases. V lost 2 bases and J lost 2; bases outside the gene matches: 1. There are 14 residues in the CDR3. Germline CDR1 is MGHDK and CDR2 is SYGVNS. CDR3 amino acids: CASSEERGQETQYF. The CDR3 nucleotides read TGTGCCAGCAGTGAAGAGCGGGGGCAAGAGACCCAGTACTTC.

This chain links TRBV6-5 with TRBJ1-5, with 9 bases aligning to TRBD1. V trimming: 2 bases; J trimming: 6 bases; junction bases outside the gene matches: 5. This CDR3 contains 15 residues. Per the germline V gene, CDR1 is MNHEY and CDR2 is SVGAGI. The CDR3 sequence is CASSYTGGNGQPQHF. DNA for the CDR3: TGTGCCAGCAGTTACACAGGGGGCAACGGTCAGCCCCAGCATTTT.

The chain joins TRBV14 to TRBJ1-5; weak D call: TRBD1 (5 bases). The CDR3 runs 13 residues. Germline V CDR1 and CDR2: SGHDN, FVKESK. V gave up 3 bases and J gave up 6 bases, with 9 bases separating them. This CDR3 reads CASSQGVAQPQHF. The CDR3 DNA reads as TGTGCCAGCAGCCAGGGGGTAGCTCAGCCCCAGCATTTT. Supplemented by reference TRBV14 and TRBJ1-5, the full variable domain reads EAGVTQFPSHSVIEKGQTVTLRCDPISGHDNLYWYRRVMGKEIKFLLHFVKESKQDESGMPNNRFLAERTGGTYSTLKVQPAELEDSGVYFCASSQGVAQPQHFGDGTRLSIL.

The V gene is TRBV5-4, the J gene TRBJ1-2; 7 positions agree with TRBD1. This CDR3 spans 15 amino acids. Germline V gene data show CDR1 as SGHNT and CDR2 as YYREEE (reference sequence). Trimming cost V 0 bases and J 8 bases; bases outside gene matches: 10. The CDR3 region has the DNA TGTGCCAGCAGCTTGGTGGGGACAGCTACTAAGGGCTACACCTTC. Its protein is CASSLVGTATKGYTF. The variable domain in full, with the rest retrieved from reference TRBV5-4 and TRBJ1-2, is ETGVTQSPTHLIKTRGQQVTLRCSSQSGHNTVSWYQQALGQGPQFIFQYYREEENGRGNFPPRFSGLQFPNYSSELNVNALELDDSALYLCASSLVGTATKGYTFGSGTRLTVV.

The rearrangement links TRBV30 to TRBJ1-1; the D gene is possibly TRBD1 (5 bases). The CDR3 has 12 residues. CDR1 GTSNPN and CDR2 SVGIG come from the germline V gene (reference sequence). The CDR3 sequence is CAADHQGEVAFF. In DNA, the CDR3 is TGTGCAGCGGACCACCAGGGCGAAGTAGCTTTCTTT.

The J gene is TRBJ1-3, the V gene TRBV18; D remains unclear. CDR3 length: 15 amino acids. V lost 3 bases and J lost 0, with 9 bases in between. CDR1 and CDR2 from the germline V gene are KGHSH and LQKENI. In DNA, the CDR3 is TGTGCCAGCTCACCCCTGACGGTCTCTGGAAACACCATATATTTT. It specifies CASSPLTVSGNTIYF.

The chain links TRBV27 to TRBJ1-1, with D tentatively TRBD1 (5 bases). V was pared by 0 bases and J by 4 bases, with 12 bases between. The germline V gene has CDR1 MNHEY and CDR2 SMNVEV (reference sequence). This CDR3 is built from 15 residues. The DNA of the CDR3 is TGTGCCAGCAGTTTATCGATCAGGGTCCGCACTGAAGCTTTCTTT. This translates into CASSLSIRVRTEAFF.

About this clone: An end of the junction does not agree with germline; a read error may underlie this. The CDR3 DNA sequence: TGTGCCAGTAGTATTTCCGGGTCCCGAGGTGGTGTCTTT. It codes for CASSISGSRGGVF. J is TRBJ1-5 and V is TRBV19; D is ambiguous. CDR1 and CDR2 from the germline V gene are LNHDA and SQIVND (reference sequence). The CDR3 has 13 amino acids. Full variable domain (outside the CDR3, taken from reference TRBV19 and TRBJ1-5): DGGITQSPKYLFRKEGQNVTLSCEQNLNHDAMYWYRQDPGQGLRLIYYSQIVNDFQKGDIAEGYSVSREKKESFPLTVTSAQKNPTAFYLCASSISGSRGGVFGDGTRLSIL.

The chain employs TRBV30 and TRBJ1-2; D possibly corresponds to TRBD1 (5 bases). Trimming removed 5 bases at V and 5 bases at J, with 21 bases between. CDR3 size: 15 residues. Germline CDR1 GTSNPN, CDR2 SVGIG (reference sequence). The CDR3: CAWATARGQIYGYTF. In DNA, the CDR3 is TGTGCCTGGGCTACCGCAAGGGGCCAAATTTATGGCTACACCTTC.

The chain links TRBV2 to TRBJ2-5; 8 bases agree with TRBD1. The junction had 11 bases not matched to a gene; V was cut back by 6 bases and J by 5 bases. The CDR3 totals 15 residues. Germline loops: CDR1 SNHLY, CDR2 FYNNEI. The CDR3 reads CASRPRPGGAETQYF. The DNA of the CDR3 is TGTGCCAGCAGGCCCCGGCCAGGGGGCGCGGAGACCCAGTACTTC.

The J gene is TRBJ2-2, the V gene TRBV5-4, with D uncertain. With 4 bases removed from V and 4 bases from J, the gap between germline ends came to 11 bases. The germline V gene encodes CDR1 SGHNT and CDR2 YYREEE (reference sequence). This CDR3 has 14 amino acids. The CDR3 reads CASSPSEITGELFF. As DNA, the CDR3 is TGTGCCAGCAGCCCCAGCGAAATCACCGGGGAGCTGTTTTTT.

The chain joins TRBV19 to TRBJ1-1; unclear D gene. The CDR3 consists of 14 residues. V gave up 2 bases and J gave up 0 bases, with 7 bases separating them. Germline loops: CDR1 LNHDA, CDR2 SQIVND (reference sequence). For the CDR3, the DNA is TGTGCCAGTAGTATAAAGGCCATGAACACTGAAGCTTTCTTT. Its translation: CASSIKAMNTEAFF.

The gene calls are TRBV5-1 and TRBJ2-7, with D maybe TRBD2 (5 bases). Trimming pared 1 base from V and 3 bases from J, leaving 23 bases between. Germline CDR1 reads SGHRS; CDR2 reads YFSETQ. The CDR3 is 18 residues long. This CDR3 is CASSLRSPRDSAYYEQYF. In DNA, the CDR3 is TGCGCCAGCAGCTTGAGGTCCCCCCGCGATAGCGCCTACTACGAGCAGTACTTC.

Here the CDR3 reads CASSPGQGKEKLFF. The CDR3 DNA follows: TGTGCCAGCAGCCCCGGACAGGGGAAGGAAAAACTGTTTTTT. The chain couples TRBV11-2 to TRBJ1-4, with 9 bases lining up with TRBD1. V was clipped by 5 bases and J by 8 bases; unmatched bases: 6. Germline V gene sequence: CDR1 SGHAT, CDR2 FQNNGV. The CDR3 consists of 14 residues.

In DNA form, the CDR3 reads TGCGCCAGCAGCTTACAAGGACAGGGGATGTTGAACACTGAAGCTTTCTTT. This codes for CASSLQGQGMLNTEAFF. V gene TRBV5-1 combines with J gene TRBJ1-1, with 9 bases matching TRBD1. The J segment lost 0 bases and the V segment lost 2 bases, leaving 8 bases of the junction unmatched. Germline V CDR1 and CDR2: SGHRS, YFSETQ. The CDR3 length is 17 residues. The full variable domain, with the rest looked up from reference TRBV5-1 and TRBJ1-1, is KAGVTQTPRYLIKTRGQQVTLSCSPISGHRSVSWYQQTPGQGLQFLFEYFSETQRNKGNFPGRFSGRQFSNSRSEMNVSTLELGDSALYLCASSLQGQGMLNTEAFFGQGTRLTVV.